Shown below are 5 T cell receptor beta chains from a single sample sequenced in a study of response to subunit inactivated influenza vaccine. TCRdb reprocessed the RT-PCR reads with MiXCR, giving one entry per CDR3 protein. The sample has fewer than 200,000 distinct CDR3 sequences, around 9.2% seen once. Source: non-naive T cells sorted from PBMCs, taken on the day of vaccination. The receptor source for this set is a man aged 50 or older who received an inactivated influenza vaccine.

This clonotype was detected ten times or more. This chain joins TRBV10-1 and TRBJ2-1; 7 positions agree with TRBD2. V was pared by 3 bases and J by 13 bases, with 9 bases of the junction left unmatched. Looked up from germline, CDR1 is WNHNN and CDR2 is SYGVQD (reference sequence). The CDR3 has 13 amino acids. The CDR3 spells CASSESLPGLQFF. In DNA form, the CDR3 reads TGCGCCAGCAGTGAAAGTTTACCGGGACTACAGTTCTTC.

This chain uses TRBV12-3 or TRBV12-4 with TRBJ2-6, with 7 positions matching TRBD1. The CDR3 runs 19 residues. V was pared by 10 bases and J by 0 bases, with 18 bases of the junction left unmatched. The CDR3 sequence is CAICTHVWDSSSGANVLTF. CDR3 in DNA: TGTGCCATCTGTACTCATGTGTGGGACAGTAGCTCTGGGGCCAACGTCCTGACTTTC.

This clonotype was detected many times. This chain links TRBV5-1 with TRBJ1-1; D is unresolved. CDR3 length equals 15 residues. Germline V CDR1 and CDR2: SGHRS, YFSETQ. The V and J ends lost 2 bases and 4 bases respectively, with 15 bases between them. The CDR3 spells CASSLANPRGTEAFF. The CDR3 DNA is TGCGCCAGCAGCTTAGCCAACCCCCGGGGCACTGAAGCTTTCTTT.

The table lists this clonotype with a few counts. This chain connects TRBV20-1 to TRBJ2-3; no clear D. Trimming took off 6 bases at V and 2 bases at J, with 12 bases between the two ends. The CDR3 consists of 13 residues. Germline CDR1 DFQATT, CDR2 SNEGSKA (reference sequence). DNA of the CDR3: TGCAGTGCGAGGCTCTTAGACACAGATACGCAGTATTTT. Translated, it gives CSARLLDTDTQYF.

The gene calls are TRBV6-1 and TRBJ2-3; D gene ambiguous. Germline V gives CDR1 MNHNS, CDR2 SASEGT. The CDR3 totals 14 residues. Trimming pared 6 bases from V and 0 bases from J, leaving 10 bases between. CDR3 amino acids: CASRVTASTDTQYF. CDR3 DNA: TGTGCCAGCAGGGTCACCGCGAGCACAGATACGCAGTATTTT.